A single sample gave rise to the 28 T cell receptor beta chains below, sequenced in a study of blood T cell repertoires in COVID-19. Here immunoSEQ multiplex PCR was the method, and the copy in TCRdb shows in-frame clones only, minus some. The data contain under 200,000 clones, around 83% of them seen just once; the ten biggest clones take up more than 5%. Sequencing was carried out using peripheral blood. These receptors all come from a woman between 45 and 65 years old with COVID-19, enrolled during active disease.

The V gene is TRBV30, the J gene TRBJ1-1, with unresolved D. The CDR3 spans 14 residues. The germline gives CDR1 GTSNPN, CDR2 SVGIG (reference sequence). V was shortened by 0 bases and J by 5 bases, with 13 bases between the two germline ends. The CDR3 region is CAWSVGPGRTEAFF. The DNA for the CDR3 is TGTGCCTGGAGTGTAGGCCCCGGGAGGACTGAAGCTTTCTTT.

This chain uses TRBV5-1 with TRBJ1-4; 7 bases fit TRBD1. Unmatched junction bases numbered 12, after V lost 5 bases and J lost 5 bases. The CDR3 is 16 residues long. In germline, CDR1 is SGHRS, CDR2 YFSETQ. In nucleotides, the CDR3 is TGCGCCAGCAGTCACGAACCCGGGACAGCAAATGAAAAACTGTTTTTT. It translates to CASSHEPGTANEKLFF.

This sequence joins TRBV19 and TRBJ2-3; 7 bases agree with TRBD1. There are 14 residues in the CDR3. With 4 bases clipped from V and 4 bases from J, the junction kept 5 bases outside the gene matches. Germline values: CDR1 LNHDA, CDR2 SQIVND (reference sequence). DNA for the CDR3: TGTGCCAGTAGTACCCAGGGGGTTGCAGATACGCAGTATTTT. Its translation is CASSTQGVADTQYF. Variable domain in full (rest from reference TRBV19 and TRBJ2-3): DGGITQSPKYLFRKEGQNVTLSCEQNLNHDAMYWYRQDPGQGLRLIYYSQIVNDFQKGDIAEGYSVSREKKESFPLTVTSAQKNPTAFYLCASSTQGVADTQYFGPGTRLTVL.

This rearrangement joins TRBV27 to TRBJ1-1; D gene uncertain. The CDR3 is made up of 14 amino acids. In germline, CDR1 is MNHEY, CDR2 SMNVEV (reference sequence). With 5 bases removed from V and 7 bases from J, the gap between germline ends came to 17 bases. The CDR3 loop reads CASSGSDIRGEAFF. The CDR3 bases are TGTGCCAGCAGTGGGTCCGACATTCGGGGTGAAGCTTTCTTT.

The rearrangement joins TRBV19 to TRBJ1-5; 7 nucleotides agree with TRBD1. CDR3 length: 15 amino acids. Germline lookup yields CDR1 LNHDA and CDR2 SQIVND (reference sequence). V lost 5 bases, J lost 1 base, and 5 bases stayed unmatched. CDR3 bases: TGTGCCAGTAGTGACAGGGCTGGGAGCAATCAGCCCCAGCATTTT. Protein: CASSDRAGSNQPQHF.

The gene calls are TRBV28 and TRBJ2-7, with 10 nucleotides matching TRBD2. The germline gives CDR1 MDHEN, CDR2 SYDVKM. The CDR3 is 15 residues long. V lost 6 bases and J lost 0; bases outside the gene matches: 5. CDR3 in amino acids: CASRPGLASSYEQYF. CDR3 in DNA: TGTGCCAGCAGACCGGGACTAGCGAGCTCCTACGAGCAGTACTTC.

V usage is TRBV28 and J usage is TRBJ1-5; 10 bases are a match to TRBD1. The ends lost 8 bases at V and 6 bases at J; junction bases unmatched: 4. The CDR3 length is 13 residues. Germline V gives CDR1 MDHEN, CDR2 SYDVKM. This CDR3 is CASDRGLGQPQHF. CDR3 in DNA: TGTGCCAGCGACAGGGGGCTCGGTCAGCCCCAGCATTTT.

The chain couples TRBV11-1 to TRBJ2-7; D gene uncertain. The CDR3 is 14 residues long. Trimming took off 1 base at V and 1 base at J, with 8 bases between the two ends. Germline CDR1 is SGHAT and CDR2 is FQDESV (reference sequence). For the CDR3, the DNA is TGTGCCAGCAGCTTAGATCAGGCTTCCTACGAGCAGTACTTC. Residues: CASSLDQASYEQYF.

The chain uses TRBV6-1 and TRBJ1-3; TRBD1 matches 7 bases. The CDR3 length is 16 residues. V lost 4 bases to trimming and J lost 6 bases; unmatched junction nucleotides: 12. CDR1 and CDR2 from the germline V gene are MNHNS and SASEGT. The CDR3 bases are TGTGCCAGCAGTGCTATGTGGGTAGGGACAGAAAACACCATATATTTT. Translated, it gives CASSAMWVGTENTIYF.

V usage is TRBV7-2 and J usage is TRBJ2-7, with 8 positions matching TRBD1. V shed 3 bases, J shed 0 bases, and the junction held 4 bases outside the gene matches. The CDR3 consists of 15 residues. Germline V gene data show CDR1 as SGHTA and CDR2 as FQGNSA. Written as DNA, the CDR3 is TGTGCCAGCAGCTTCGCGGACAGGGACTCCTACGAGCAGTACTTC. Amino acids: CASSFADRDSYEQYF.

This chain connects TRBV7-6 to TRBJ2-3, with 8 bases matching TRBD2. Germline trimming cut 4 bases from V and 0 bases from J; bases unmatched to any gene: 3. CDR3 size: 15 residues. Germline CDR1 is SGHVS and CDR2 is FNYEAQ. The CDR3 sequence is CASSWTSRSTDTQYF. CDR3 in DNA: TGTGCCAGCAGCTGGACTAGCCGAAGCACAGATACGCAGTATTTT.

The J gene is TRBJ2-2, the V gene TRBV19; 7 nucleotides match TRBD1. V dropped 11 bases and J dropped 1; count of bases not matched to a gene: 10. CDR3 length: 15 residues. In germline, CDR1 is LNHDA, CDR2 SQIVND (reference sequence). The DNA of the CDR3 is TGTGCCGCAGGCCCGTGGACAGGGAACACCGGGGAGCTGTTTTTT. Protein sequence: CAAGPWTGNTGELFF.

This clone appeared a single time. The gene calls are TRBV10-1 and TRBJ1-4; 7 positions match TRBD1. V lost 2 bases, J lost 3 bases, and 0 bases stayed unmatched. This CDR3 is built from 14 residues. Germline values: CDR1 WNHNN, CDR2 SYGVQD (reference sequence). CDR3 sequence: CASSEGTANEKLFF. CDR3 coding DNA: TGCGCCAGCAGTGAGGGGACAGCTAATGAAAAACTGTTTTTT.

This clone was seen only a few times. The CDR3 nucleotides read TGTGCCTGGACTAGCGGGGGGTATTACAATGAGCAGTTCTTC. It codes for CAWTSGGYYNEQFF. This chain links TRBV30 with TRBJ2-1, with 11 bases fitting TRBD2. CDR3 length equals 14 residues. The germline CDR1 and CDR2 sequences are GTSNPN and SVGIG (reference sequence). The trim removed 4 bases at V and 4 bases at J, leaving 3 bases unmatched.

The rearrangement joins TRBV29-1 to TRBJ2-1; 7 bases align to TRBD1. This CDR3 region has 11 residues. Looked up from germline, CDR1 is SQVTM and CDR2 is ANQGSEA. With 0 bases clipped from V and 12 bases from J, the junction kept 2 bases outside the gene matches. For the CDR3, the DNA is TGCAGCGTTGAAGATGCAGGGGGGCAGTTCTTC. Amino acid sequence: CSVEDAGGQFF.

V gene TRBV28 combines with J gene TRBJ2-1, with 9 bases identical to TRBD2. V was pared by 0 bases and J by 5 bases, with 2 bases of the junction left unmatched. CDR1 and CDR2 from the germline V gene are MDHEN and SYDVKM. The CDR3 has 15 amino acids. The CDR3 nucleotides read TGTGCCAGCAGTTTATGGGCTAGCGGGGACAATGAGCAGTTCTTC. Translation: CASSLWASGDNEQFF.

The V call is TRBV30, the J call TRBJ1-2; no reliable D call. The CDR3 covers 12 residues. Looked up from germline, CDR1 is GTSNPN and CDR2 is SVGIG (reference sequence). The ends were cut back, 0 bases at V and 7 bases at J, with 9 bases in the middle. The CDR3 sequence is CAWSVTAAGYTF. In DNA, the CDR3 is TGTGCCTGGAGTGTCACAGCCGCTGGCTACACCTTC.

The gene calls are TRBV6-5 and TRBJ2-7; 9 nucleotides agree with TRBD1. Germline values: CDR1 MNHEY, CDR2 SVGAGI. The CDR3 loop spans 14 amino acids. V shed 7 bases and J 2 bases; nucleotides not matched to a gene: 6. CDR3 sequence reads: CASKPGQGAYEQYF. CDR3 nucleotide sequence: TGTGCCAGCAAACCGGGACAGGGTGCCTACGAGCAGTACTTC.

V is TRBV5-5 and J is TRBJ1-4; 7 positions match TRBD1. The germline V gene encodes CDR1 SGHKS and CDR2 YYEKEE (reference sequence). The ends lost 4 bases at V and 4 bases at J; junction bases unmatched: 4. The CDR3 consists of 14 residues. CDR3 region: CASSRDSLNEKLFF. The CDR3 bases are TGTGCCAGCAGCAGGGACAGCCTTAATGAAAAACTGTTTTTT. The full variable domain, its missing parts supplied by reference TRBV5-5 and TRBJ1-4, is DAGVTQSPTHLIKTRGQQVTLRCSPISGHKSVSWYQQVLGQGPQFIFQYYEKEERGRGNFPDRFSARQFPNYSSELNVNALLLGDSALYLCASSRDSLNEKLFFGSGTQLSVL.

This chain links TRBV4-1 with TRBJ2-7; 10 bases match TRBD1. The germline V gene encodes CDR1 MGHRA and CDR2 YSYEKL. CDR3 size: 17 residues. V lost 0 bases and J lost 3; bases outside the gene matches: 8. Written as DNA, the CDR3 is TGCGCCAGCAGCCAAGAATGGAGGACAGGGGGGAGCTACGAGCAGTACTTC. Translated: CASSQEWRTGGSYEQYF.

CDR3 bases: TGTGCCAGCACCCACGGAGCGGGGTCCTACGAGCAGTACTTC. Translated, it gives CASTHGAGSYEQYF. The chain is built from TRBV6-5 and TRBJ2-7, with 7 bases identical to TRBD2. CDR1 is MNHEY and CDR2 is SVGAGI in the germline V gene. The CDR3 extends over 14 amino acids. V lost 7 bases and J lost 1; bases outside the gene matches: 7.

The chain couples TRBV4-3 to TRBJ2-7; TRBD1 aligns across 7 bases. Germline CDR1 is LGHNA and CDR2 is YSLEER. Trimming at V came to 0 bases and at J to 2 bases, leaving 4 bases not matched to a gene. The CDR3 spans 15 residues. CDR3 residues: CASSQDRGLPYEQYF. DNA for the CDR3: TGCGCCAGCAGCCAAGATAGGGGGCTACCCTACGAGCAGTACTTC.

The chain links TRBV20-1 to TRBJ2-2; TRBD2 matches 9 bases. This CDR3 is 16 amino acids long. Germline CDR1 DFQATT, CDR2 SNEGSKA (reference sequence). The V gene end was trimmed by 3 bases and the J gene end by 2 bases; junction bases not matched to a gene: 7. Here the CDR3 reads CSASQTSGFNTGELFF. The CDR3 region has the DNA TGCAGTGCTAGTCAAACTAGCGGGTTTAACACCGGGGAGCTGTTTTTT.

As regards this clone: This sample includes further DNA sequences coding for the same CDR3. The J gene is TRBJ1-1, the V gene TRBV6-5; unclear D gene. The V gene's germline CDR1 is MNHEY and CDR2 SVGAGI. Trimming left V 2 bases short and J 5 bases short, with 9 bases between. This CDR3 spans 13 amino acids. The CDR3: CASSYGLRTEAFF. DNA of the CDR3: TGTGCCAGCAGTTACGGTTTGAGGACTGAAGCTTTCTTT.

This chain joins TRBV7-9 and TRBJ2-7; 10 bases agree with TRBD1. The V gene end was trimmed by 2 bases and the J gene end by 5 bases; junction bases not matched to a gene: 6. Germline CDR1 and CDR2: SEHNR and FQNEAQ (reference sequence). This CDR3 is built from 15 residues. Here the CDR3 DNA reads TGTGCCAGCAGCTTACGGGGGACAGGGGACCACGAGCAGTACTTC. Its translation is CASSLRGTGDHEQYF.

The V and J genes are TRBV6-6 and TRBJ1-2, with 11 nucleotides matching TRBD1. The trim removed 4 bases at V and 0 bases at J, leaving 4 bases unmatched. Germline lookup yields CDR1 MNHNY and CDR2 SVGAGI (reference sequence). CDR3 size: 16 residues. As DNA, the CDR3 is TGTGCCAGCAGTTCCGGGACAGGGGGACCTAACTATGGCTACACCTTC. Amino acids: CASSSGTGGPNYGYTF.

The V and J genes are TRBV7-2 and TRBJ1-5; D may be TRBD1 (6 bases). CDR1 and CDR2 from the germline V gene are SGHTA and FQGNSA. The CDR3 has 13 amino acids. V was shortened by 5 bases and J by 5 bases, with 10 bases between the two germline ends. Here the CDR3 reads CASSQGGDQPQHF. For the CDR3, the DNA is TGTGCCAGCAGCCAAGGGGGGGATCAGCCCCAGCATTTT.

The chain recombines TRBV5-1 with TRBJ2-1; 7 bases are shared with TRBD1. Germline CDR1 reads SGHRS; CDR2 reads YFSETQ. The CDR3 loop spans 14 amino acids. The J segment lost 7 bases and the V segment lost 4 bases, leaving 8 bases of the junction unmatched. Here the CDR3 DNA reads TGCGCCAGCAGCCCACAGGGGCTGGCGAATGAGCAGTTCTTC. Protein: CASSPQGLANEQFF.